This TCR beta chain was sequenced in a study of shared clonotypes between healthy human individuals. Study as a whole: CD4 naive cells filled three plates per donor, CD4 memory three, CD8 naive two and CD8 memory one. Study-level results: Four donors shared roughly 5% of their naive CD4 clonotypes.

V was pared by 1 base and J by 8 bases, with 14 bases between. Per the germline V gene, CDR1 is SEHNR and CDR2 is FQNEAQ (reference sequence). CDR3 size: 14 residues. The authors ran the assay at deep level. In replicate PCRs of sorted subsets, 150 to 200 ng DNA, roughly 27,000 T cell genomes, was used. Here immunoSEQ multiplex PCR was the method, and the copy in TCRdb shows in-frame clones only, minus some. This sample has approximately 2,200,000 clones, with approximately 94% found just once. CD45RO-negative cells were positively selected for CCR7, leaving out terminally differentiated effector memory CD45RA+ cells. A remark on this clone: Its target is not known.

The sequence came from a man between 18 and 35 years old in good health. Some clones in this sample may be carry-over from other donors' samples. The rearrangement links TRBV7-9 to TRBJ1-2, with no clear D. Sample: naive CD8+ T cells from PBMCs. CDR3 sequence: CASSLVSGSGGYTF. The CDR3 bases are TGTGCCAGCAGCTTAGTTAGTGGATCGGGCGGCTACACCTTC.